This T cell receptor (beta chain) was identified in a study of blood T cell repertoires in COVID-19. Study context: Whether acute or convalescent, the COVID-19 samples came from the United States, Italy and Spain.

Original processing notes: The authors estimated nucleated cell counts from reference gene primer amplification. TCRdb's table, derived via immunoSEQ multiplex PCR, lists solely in-frame clones and lacks some. That table furnishes V, J and clone size, whereas the DNA furnished D and trimming. The table has 250,000 to 300,000 clones, around nine tenths seen once. This CDR3 region has 14 residues. V lost 9 bases to trimming and J lost 4 bases; unmatched junction nucleotides: 12. CDR1 SNHLY and CDR2 FYNNEI come from the germline V gene. Seattle's cohort entered during active infection and was followed longitudinally.

Material: peripheral blood. The source of this sequence is a woman younger than 45 with COVID-19, enrolled during active disease. The genes are TRBV2 and TRBJ2-7, with 7 bases fitting TRBD1. The CDR3 coding sequence is TGTGCCAGTAAAGCCGGGACAGCCAATTACGAGCAGTACTTC. Protein: CASKAGTANYEQYF. Complete variable domain (other parts from reference TRBV2 and TRBJ2-7): EPEVTQTPSHQVTQMGQEVILRCVPISNHLYFYWYRQILGQKVEFLVSFYNNEISEKSEIFDDQFSVERPDGSNFTLKIRSTKLEDSAMYFCASKAGTANYEQYFGPGTRLTVT.